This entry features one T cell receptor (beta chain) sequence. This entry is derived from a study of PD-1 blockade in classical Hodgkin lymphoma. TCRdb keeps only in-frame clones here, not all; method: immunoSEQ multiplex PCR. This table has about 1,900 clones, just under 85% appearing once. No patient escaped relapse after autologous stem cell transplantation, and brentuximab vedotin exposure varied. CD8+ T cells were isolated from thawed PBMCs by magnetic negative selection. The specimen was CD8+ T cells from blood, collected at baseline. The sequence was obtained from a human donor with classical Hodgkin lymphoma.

As DNA, the CDR3 is TGTGCCAGCAGTCCTCATGGAGGCACTGAAGCTTTCTTT. Its translation is CASSPHGGTEAFF. V gene TRBV27 combines with J gene TRBJ1-1; D gene ambiguous. Trimming removed 5 bases from V and 4 bases from J, with 11 bases in between. The CDR3 extends over 13 amino acids. Germline V gene lookup returns CDR1 MNHEY and CDR2 SMNVEV (reference sequence).